This T cell receptor (beta chain) was identified in a study of blood T cell repertoires in COVID-19 (dated by TCRdb to 2018 to 2020). Study-wide context: Collaborator samples came from the United States, Italy and Spain and covered acute and convalescent phases of COVID-19. The samples were drawn from two sources: the first 160 participants of the ongoing ImmuneRACE study, and fewer than 1,500 subjects contributed by 6 global collaborators. Where available, HLA class I and class II types were taken from metadata supplied by the sample provider and were not determined by assay-based typing. The material from the prospective study consisted of cDNA or gDNA derived from T cells, B-cell-depleted T cells, or PBMCs. The repertoires were made available in a free public database intended to serve as a resource for research on the immune response to SARS-CoV-2. The sample metadata nearly always contained a de-identified subject ID, COVID-19 status, age in years and sex. Subjects who had been exposed to COVID-19, were actively infected with it, or had recovered from it provided the deeply sampled blood TCRbeta repertoires that made up the dataset. What the work shows at the level of the full study, not this receptor alone: Clinical and demographic metadata were provided uncurated, with the amount varying by source and participant.

Comments on this clone: Its target antigen remains unknown. No much larger clone exists at a distance of one base, and base qualities are not known.

TCRbeta CDR3 regions were amplified from genomic DNA using the immunoSEQ Assay, a bias-controlled multiplex PCR. The authors' pipeline ran thus. The number of nucleated cells in each sample was estimated by amplification of reference gene primers within the assay. To quantify the absolute abundance of each unique TCRbeta CDR3 rearrangement, sequence reads were collapsed and filtered. Productive Simpson clonality was computed per sample as the square root of Simpson's diversity index over productive rearrangements. Sourced from immuneACCESS, this table was stored by TCRdb with only in-frame sequences that have V and J called. A share of the clones is absent; for the studies checked, an unresolved V gene accounts for under half, and the remainder has no known explanation. Clonal size and the V and J genes are those of that table, whereas D and trimming came from the DNA. This sample comprises 40,000 to 45,000 clones, approximately 90% of them detected only once. Approximately 4.6% of the sample is held by the ten biggest clonotypes.

Whole blood was collected in K2EDTA tubes by collaborating institutions according to the institutions' own protocols. Collaborator samples were shipped for TCRbeta analysis as frozen whole blood, isolated PBMCs, or DNA extracted from either sample type. V loses 3 bases of germline sequence and J loses 1 base, and the interval between the two ends is 12 bases. Measured from the cysteine to the phenylalanine, the CDR3 is 15 residues long. Of the read, only the CDR3 DNA is kept; its 45 bases are in frame from base 1. From the germline V gene (reference sequence), CDR1 is DFQATT and CDR2 is SNEGSKA. The TCR sequence derives from a man in his fifties or sixties with acute or convalescent COVID-19. The sample consisted of peripheral blood. The rearranged chain carries TRBV20-1 and TRBJ2-2; D gene: possibly TRBD1, on 5 matching bases. The DNA reads as follows: TGCAGTGCTAGTAATGGGCAGGGGAACACCGGGGAGCTGTTTTTT. This gives the protein CSASNGQGNTGELFF.